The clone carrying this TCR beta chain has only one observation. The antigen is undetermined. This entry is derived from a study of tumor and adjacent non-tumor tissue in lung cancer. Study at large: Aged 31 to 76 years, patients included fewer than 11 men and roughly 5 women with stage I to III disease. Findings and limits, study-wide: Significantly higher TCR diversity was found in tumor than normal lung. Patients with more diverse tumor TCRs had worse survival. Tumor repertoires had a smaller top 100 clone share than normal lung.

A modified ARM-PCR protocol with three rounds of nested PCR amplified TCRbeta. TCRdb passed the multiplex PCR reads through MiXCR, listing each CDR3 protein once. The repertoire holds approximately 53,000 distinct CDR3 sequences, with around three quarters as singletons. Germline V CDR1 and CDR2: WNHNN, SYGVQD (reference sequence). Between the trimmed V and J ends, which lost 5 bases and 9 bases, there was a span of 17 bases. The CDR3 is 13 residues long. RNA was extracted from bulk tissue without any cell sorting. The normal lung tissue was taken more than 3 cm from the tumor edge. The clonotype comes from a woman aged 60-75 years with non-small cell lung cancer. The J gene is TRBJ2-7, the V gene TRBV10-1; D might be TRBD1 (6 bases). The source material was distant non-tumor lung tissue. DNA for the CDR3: TGCGCCAGCAGTAGCAGGGGAAATGACGGGCAGTACTTC. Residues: CASSSRGNDGQYF.